Reported below is one T cell receptor (beta chain). Its antigen is as yet unknown. Regions amplified from RNA transcripts were the TCR beta CDR3 regions. TCR CDR3 regions were first amplified by RT-PCR with HTBI primers. TCRdb recomputed calls from the multiplex PCR reads with MiXCR, one row per CDR3 protein. The repertoire holds hundreds of thousands of distinct CDR3 sequences, with roughly 14% as singletons. The sample belongs to a study of T cells in Graves' hyperthyroidism and ophthalmopathy. Whole-study findings and limits: Median prediction lead before ophthalmopathy onset was about 6.7 months with the model. Most thyroid clonotypes expanded above 0.001 appeared in blood too.

The length of the CDR3 is 15 residues. Germline loops: CDR1 MDHEN, CDR2 SYDVKM. Trimming removed 5 bases from V and 7 bases from J; junction bases left unmatched: 8. Specimen: blood. The chain is built from TRBV28 and TRBJ1-6, with 7 bases lining up with TRBD1. The origin of this receptor is a woman aged 35 to 49 with Graves' ophthalmopathy. The CDR3 reads CASSPWTGRNSPLHF. CDR3 DNA: TGTGCCAGCAGTCCATGGACAGGCCGGAATTCACCCCTCCACTTT.